This T cell receptor beta chain derives from a study of blood T cell repertoires in COVID-19. Turning to the study itself: Samples representing acute and convalescent COVID-19 were sourced from the United States, Italy and Spain. T cells, B-cell-depleted T cells, or PBMCs provided the cDNA or gDNA that served as material.

Repertoires were generated with immunoSEQ multiplex PCR, while TCRdb's copy carries only in-frame clones and drops some. The table shows about 27,000 clones, with 88% occurring only once. The CDR3 is 13 residues long. The germline V and J ends were trimmed by 2 bases and 1 base, with 8 bases remaining between them. Germline-derived CDR1 and CDR2 are GTSNPN and SVGIG (reference sequence). The chain uses TRBV30 and TRBJ1-1; D uncertain. What was sequenced was peripheral blood. This receptor was identified in a woman aged 45-65 years with active COVID-19. CDR3 region: CAWSSSPNTEAFF. CDR3 DNA: TGTGCCTGGAGTTCCAGTCCGAACACTGAAGCTTTCTTT.